This T cell receptor beta chain was documented in a study of regulatory T cells in long-lasting Graves disease. Study-level findings and limits: Repertoires from persistent disease leaned toward TRBV28, TRBJ1-2 and TRBJ2-5.

Time point in this sample: newly diagnosed GD, antithyroid drugs for less than 3 months. With RNA extracted from PBMCs as input, the TCR library was made. To make TCR beta libraries, researchers used iRepertoire HTBI primers and Arm-PCR of CDR3 regions. Via MiXCR, TCRdb re-called the multiplex PCR reads, giving one row per CDR3 protein. This repertoire shows 620,000 or so distinct CDR3 sequences, roughly 15% found once; its top ten account for about 17%. The V and J ends lost 7 bases and 5 bases, in that order; junction bases with no gene match: 12. The CDR3 has 17 residues. CDR1 is MDHEN, CDR2 SYDVKM, per germline. In regard to this clonotype: Its antigen is still unknown.

These data were likewise used in another study, on T cells in Graves' hyperthyroidism and ophthalmopathy.

This TCR derives from a woman in her 30s with Graves disease. J is TRBJ2-7 and V is TRBV28, with TRBD2 identical over 15 bases. Sequenced material: peripheral blood mononuclear cells (PBMCs), taken at new diagnosis, from a patient treated with antithyroid drugs. The CDR3: CASINLGTSGRMNEQYF. CDR3 bases: TGTGCCAGCATCAATTTAGGGACTAGCGGGAGGATGAACGAGCAGTACTTC.